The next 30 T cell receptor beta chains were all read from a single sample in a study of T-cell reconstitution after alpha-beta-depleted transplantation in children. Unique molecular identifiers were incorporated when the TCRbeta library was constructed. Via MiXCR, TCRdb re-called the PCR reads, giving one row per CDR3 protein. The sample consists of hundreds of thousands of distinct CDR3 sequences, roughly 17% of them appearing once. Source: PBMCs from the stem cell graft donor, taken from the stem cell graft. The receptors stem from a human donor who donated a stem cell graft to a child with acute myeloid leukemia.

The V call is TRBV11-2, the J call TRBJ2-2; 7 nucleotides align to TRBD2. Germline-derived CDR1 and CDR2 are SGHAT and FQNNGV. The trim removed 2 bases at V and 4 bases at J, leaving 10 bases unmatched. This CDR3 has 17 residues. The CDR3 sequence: CASSLNPSGRGTGELFF. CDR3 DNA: TGTGCCAGCAGCTTAAATCCTAGCGGTCGCGGCACCGGGGAGCTGTTTTTT.

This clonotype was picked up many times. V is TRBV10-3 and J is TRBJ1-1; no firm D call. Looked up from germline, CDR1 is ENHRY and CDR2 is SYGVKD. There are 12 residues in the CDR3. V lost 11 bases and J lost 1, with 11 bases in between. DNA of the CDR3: TGTGCCGTCGGGCCCAGGAACACTGAAGCTTTCTTT. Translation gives CAVGPRNTEAFF.

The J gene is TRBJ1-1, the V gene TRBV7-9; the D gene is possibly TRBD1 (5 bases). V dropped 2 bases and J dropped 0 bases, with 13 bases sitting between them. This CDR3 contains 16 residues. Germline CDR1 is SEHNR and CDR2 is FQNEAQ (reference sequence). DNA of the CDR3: TGTGCCAGCAGCTTACCGCCGGGACGGCTGAACACTGAAGCTTTCTTT. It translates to CASSLPPGRLNTEAFF.

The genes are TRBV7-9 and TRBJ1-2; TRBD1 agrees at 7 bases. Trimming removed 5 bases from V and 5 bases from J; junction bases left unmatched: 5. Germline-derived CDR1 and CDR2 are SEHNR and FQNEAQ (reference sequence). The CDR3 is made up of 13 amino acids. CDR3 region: CASSPTGFYGYTF. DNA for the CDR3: TGTGCCAGCAGCCCGACAGGGTTTTATGGCTACACCTTC.

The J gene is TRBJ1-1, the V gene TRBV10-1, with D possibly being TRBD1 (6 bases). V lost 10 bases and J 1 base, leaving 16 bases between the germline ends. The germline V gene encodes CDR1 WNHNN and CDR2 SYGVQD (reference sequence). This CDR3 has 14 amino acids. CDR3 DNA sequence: TGCGCCACCAGAAAGGGACATGGGAACACTGAAGCTTTCTTT. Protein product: CATRKGHGNTEAFF.

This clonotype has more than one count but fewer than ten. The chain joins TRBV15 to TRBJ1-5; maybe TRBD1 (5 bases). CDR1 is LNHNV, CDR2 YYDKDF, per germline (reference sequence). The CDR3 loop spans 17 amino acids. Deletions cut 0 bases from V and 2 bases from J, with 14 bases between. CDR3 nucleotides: TGTGCCACCAGCAGAGATCGGGACTTTGAGGGCAATCAGCCCCAGCATTTT. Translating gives CATSRDRDFEGNQPQHF.

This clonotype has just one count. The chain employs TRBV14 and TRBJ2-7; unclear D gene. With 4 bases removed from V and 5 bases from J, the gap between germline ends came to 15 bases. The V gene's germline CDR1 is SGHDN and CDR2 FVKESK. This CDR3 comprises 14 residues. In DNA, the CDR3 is TGTGCCAGCAGCCCGTGGGATCTACGGAACGAGCAGTACTTC. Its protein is CASSPWDLRNEQYF. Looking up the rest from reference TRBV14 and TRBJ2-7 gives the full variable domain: EAGVTQFPSHSVIEKGQTVTLRCDPISGHDNLYWYRRVMGKEIKFLLHFVKESKQDESGMPNNRFLAERTGGTYSTLKVQPAELEDSGVYFCASSPWDLRNEQYFGPGTRLTVT.

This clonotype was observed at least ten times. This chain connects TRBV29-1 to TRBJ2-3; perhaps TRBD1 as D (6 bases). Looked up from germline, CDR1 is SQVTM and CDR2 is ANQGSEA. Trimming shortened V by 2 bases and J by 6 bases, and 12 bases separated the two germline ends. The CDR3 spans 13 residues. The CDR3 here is CSVEPQGSDTQYF. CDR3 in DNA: TGCAGCGTTGAACCGCAGGGGTCCGATACGCAGTATTTT.

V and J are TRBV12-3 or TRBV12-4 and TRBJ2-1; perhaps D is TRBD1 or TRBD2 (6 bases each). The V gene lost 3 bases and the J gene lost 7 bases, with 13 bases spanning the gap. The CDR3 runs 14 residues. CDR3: CASSFPGAGNEQFF. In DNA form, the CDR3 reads TGTGCCAGCAGTTTTCCGGGGGCTGGGAATGAGCAGTTCTTC.

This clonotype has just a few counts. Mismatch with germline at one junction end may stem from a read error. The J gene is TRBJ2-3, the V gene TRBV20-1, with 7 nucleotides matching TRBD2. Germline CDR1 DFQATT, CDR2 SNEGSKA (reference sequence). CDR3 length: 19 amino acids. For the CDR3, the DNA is TGCAGTGCTGGAGACCAAGGGGTCACCGGGACTACCGTCACAGATACGCAGTATTTT. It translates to CSAGDQGVTGTTVTDTQYF.

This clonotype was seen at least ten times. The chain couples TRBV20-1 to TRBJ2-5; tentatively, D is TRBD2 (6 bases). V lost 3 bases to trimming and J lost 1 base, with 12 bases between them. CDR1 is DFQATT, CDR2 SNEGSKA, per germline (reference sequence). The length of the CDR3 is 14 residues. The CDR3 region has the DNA TGCAGTGCTAGCGCACGGGGGTTCCAAGAGACCCAGTACTTC. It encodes CSASARGFQETQYF.

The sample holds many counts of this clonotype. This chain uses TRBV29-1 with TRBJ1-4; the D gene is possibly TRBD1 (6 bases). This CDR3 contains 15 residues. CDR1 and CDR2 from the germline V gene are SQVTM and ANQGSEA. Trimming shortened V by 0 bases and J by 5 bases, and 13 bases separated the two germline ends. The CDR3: CSVEDHRDPNEKLFF. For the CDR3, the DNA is TGCAGCGTTGAAGACCACAGGGATCCGAATGAAAAACTGTTTTTT.

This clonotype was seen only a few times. The CDR3 loop reads CASSPHEGSTGELFF. DNA for the CDR3: TGTGCCAGCAGTCCCCATGAGGGTTCCACCGGGGAGCTGTTTTTT. The gene calls are TRBV12-3 or TRBV12-4 and TRBJ2-2; the D gene is possibly TRBD2 (5 bases). V dropped 5 bases and J dropped 4 bases, with 14 bases sitting between them. The CDR3 spans 15 residues.

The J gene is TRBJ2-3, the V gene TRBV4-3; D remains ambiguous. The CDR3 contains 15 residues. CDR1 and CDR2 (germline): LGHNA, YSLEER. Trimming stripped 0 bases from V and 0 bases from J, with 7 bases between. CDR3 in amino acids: CASSQDAASTDTQYF. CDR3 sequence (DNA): TGCGCCAGCAGCCAAGATGCCGCTAGCACAGATACGCAGTATTTT.

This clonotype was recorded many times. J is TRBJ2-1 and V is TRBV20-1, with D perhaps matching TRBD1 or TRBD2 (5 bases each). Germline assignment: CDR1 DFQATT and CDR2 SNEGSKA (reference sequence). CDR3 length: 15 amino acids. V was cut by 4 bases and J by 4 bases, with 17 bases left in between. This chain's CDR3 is CSATGTTARYNEQFF. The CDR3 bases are TGCAGTGCTACGGGGACGACAGCGCGATACAATGAGCAGTTCTTC.

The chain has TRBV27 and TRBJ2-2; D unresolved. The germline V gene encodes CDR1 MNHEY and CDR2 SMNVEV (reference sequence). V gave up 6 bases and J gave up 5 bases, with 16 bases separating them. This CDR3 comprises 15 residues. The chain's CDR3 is CASSPTPKGTGELFF. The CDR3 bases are TGTGCCAGCAGCCCAACCCCGAAGGGAACCGGGGAGCTGTTTTTT.

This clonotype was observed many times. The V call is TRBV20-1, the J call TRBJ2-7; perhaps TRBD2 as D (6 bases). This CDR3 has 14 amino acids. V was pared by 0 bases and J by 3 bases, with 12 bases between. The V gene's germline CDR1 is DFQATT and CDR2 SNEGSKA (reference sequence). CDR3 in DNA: TGCAGTGCTAGAGACACGGGAGACTACTACGAGCAGTACGTC. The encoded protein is CSARDTGDYYEQYV.

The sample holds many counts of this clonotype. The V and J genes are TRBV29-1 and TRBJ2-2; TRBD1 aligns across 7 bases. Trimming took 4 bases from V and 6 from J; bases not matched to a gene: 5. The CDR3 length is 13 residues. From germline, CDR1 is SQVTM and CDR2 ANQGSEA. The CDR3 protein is CSVGGGSPGELFF. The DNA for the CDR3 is TGCAGCGTTGGAGGGGGCTCCCCCGGGGAGCTGTTTTTT.

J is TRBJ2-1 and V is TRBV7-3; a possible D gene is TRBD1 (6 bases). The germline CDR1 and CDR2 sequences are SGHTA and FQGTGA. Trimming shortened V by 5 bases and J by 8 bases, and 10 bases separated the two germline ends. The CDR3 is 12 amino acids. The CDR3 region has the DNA TGTGCCAGCAGCATACAGGGCCATGAGCAGTTCTTC. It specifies CASSIQGHEQFF.

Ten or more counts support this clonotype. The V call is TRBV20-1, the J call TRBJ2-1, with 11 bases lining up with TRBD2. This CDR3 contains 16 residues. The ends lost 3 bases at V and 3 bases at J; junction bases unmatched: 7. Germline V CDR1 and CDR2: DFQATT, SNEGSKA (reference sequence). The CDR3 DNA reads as TGCAGTGCTAGCGGGCTAGCGGGGGGTTACTACAATGAGCAGTTCTTC. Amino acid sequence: CSASGLAGGYYNEQFF.

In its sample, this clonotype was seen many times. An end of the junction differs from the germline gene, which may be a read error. This CDR3 is CSVGQMNTEAFF. The CDR3 coding sequence is TGCAGTGTTGGACAGATGAACACTGAAGCTTTCTTT. The chain employs TRBV29-1 and TRBJ1-1; perhaps TRBD1 as D (6 bases). The germline CDR1 and CDR2 sequences are SQVTM and ANQGSEA. The CDR3 contains 12 residues.

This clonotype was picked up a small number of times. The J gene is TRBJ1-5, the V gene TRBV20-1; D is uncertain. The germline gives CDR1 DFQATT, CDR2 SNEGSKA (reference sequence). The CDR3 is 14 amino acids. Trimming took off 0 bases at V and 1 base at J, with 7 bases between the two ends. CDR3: CSARDGLSNQPQHF. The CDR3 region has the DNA TGCAGTGCTAGAGATGGACTGAGCAATCAGCCCCAGCATTTT.

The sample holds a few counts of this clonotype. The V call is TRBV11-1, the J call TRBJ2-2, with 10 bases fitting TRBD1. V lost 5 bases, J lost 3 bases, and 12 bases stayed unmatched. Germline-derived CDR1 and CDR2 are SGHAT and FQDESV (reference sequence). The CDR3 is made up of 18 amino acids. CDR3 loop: CASSPPTGGASDTGELFF. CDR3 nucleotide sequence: TGTGCCAGCAGCCCCCCGACAGGGGGCGCGTCGGACACCGGGGAGCTGTTTTTT.

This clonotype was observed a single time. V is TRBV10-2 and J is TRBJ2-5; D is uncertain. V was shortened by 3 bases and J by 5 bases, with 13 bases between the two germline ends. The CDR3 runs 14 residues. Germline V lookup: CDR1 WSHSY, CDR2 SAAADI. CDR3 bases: TGCGCCAGCAGTGAACCGGGCCGTGGCGAGACCCAGTACTTC. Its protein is CASSEPGRGETQYF.

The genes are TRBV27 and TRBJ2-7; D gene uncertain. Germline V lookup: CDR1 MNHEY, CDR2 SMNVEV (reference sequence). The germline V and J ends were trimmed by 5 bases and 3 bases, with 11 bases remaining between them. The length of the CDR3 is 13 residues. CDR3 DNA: TGTGCCAGCAGTCGCAGCGCAGGCTACGAGCAGTACTTC. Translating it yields CASSRSAGYEQYF.

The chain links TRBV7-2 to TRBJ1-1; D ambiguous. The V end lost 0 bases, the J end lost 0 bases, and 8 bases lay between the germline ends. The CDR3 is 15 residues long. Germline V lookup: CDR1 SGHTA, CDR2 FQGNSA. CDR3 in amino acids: CASSLARRLNTEAFF. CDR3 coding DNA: TGTGCCAGCAGCTTAGCGCGGAGACTGAACACTGAAGCTTTCTTT.

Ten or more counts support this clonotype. CDR3 bases: TGCAGTGCAACAAGGACTAGCGGGATCACAGATACGCAGTATTTT. Encoded protein: CSATRTSGITDTQYF. The rearrangement joins TRBV20-1 to TRBJ2-3, with 12 positions matching TRBD2. Germline values: CDR1 DFQATT, CDR2 SNEGSKA (reference sequence). The CDR3 loop spans 15 amino acids. The junction had 6 bases not matched to a gene; V was cut back by 6 bases and J by 2 bases.

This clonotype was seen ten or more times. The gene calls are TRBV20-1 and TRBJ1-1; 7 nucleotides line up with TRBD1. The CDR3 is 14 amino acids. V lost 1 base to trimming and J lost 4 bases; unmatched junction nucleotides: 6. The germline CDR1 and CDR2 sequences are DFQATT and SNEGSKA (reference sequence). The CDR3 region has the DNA TGCAGTGCTAGAGGGGTCGACAGGGTCACTGAAGCTTTCTTT. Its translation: CSARGVDRVTEAFF.

CDR3 bases: TGCAGTGCTAGTAAGCGCGCCAATGAGCAGTTCTTC. This translates into CSASKRANEQFF. The rearrangement joins TRBV20-1 to TRBJ2-1; D is unresolved. This CDR3 contains 12 residues. Germline V gene sequence: CDR1 DFQATT, CDR2 SNEGSKA (reference sequence). V was pared by 3 bases and J by 6 bases, with 9 bases between.

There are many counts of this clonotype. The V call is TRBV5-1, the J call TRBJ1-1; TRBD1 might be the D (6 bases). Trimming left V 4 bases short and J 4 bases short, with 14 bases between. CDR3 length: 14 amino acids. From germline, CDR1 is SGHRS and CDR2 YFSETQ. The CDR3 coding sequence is TGCGCCAGCAGCCCAACGGGACATCTCACTGAAGCTTTCTTT. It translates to CASSPTGHLTEAFF. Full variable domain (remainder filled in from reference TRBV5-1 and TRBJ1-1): KAGVTQTPRYLIKTRGQQVTLSCSPISGHRSVSWYQQTPGQGLQFLFEYFSETQRNKGNFPGRFSGRQFSNSRSEMNVSTLELGDSALYLCASSPTGHLTEAFFGQGTRLTVV.